The next 14 T cell receptor beta chains were all read from a single sample in a study of CD8 T cells in ankylosing spondylitis. General study points: About 8 highly homologous variants made up a TCR beta motif that seemed to typify ankylosing spondylitis blood.

No antigen has been assigned to these receptors. TCRdb independently ran MiXCR on the 5' RACE reads; one entry per CDR3 protein. The top ten hold over 15% of the sample, which has 650,000 to 800,000 distinct CDR3 sequences, under 20% seen once. The sample taken for sequencing was blood, either unsorted or a sorted T cell fraction (not recorded which). The receptors come from a male donor with ankylosing spondylitis.

The V and J genes are TRBV12-3 or TRBV12-4 and TRBJ1-5; 7 bases line up with TRBD1. CDR3 length equals 15 residues. V lost 4 bases and J lost 3; bases outside the gene matches: 6. DNA of the CDR3: TGTGCCAGCAGTTCCGGGACAGCGAACAATCAGCCCCAGCATTTT. Translated, it gives CASSSGTANNQPQHF.

Note on this clonotype: Relative to the germline gene, one junction end is altered; a read error may explain this. V gene TRBV7-9 combines with J gene TRBJ2-7; TRBD1 aligns across 7 bases. The germline V gene encodes CDR1 SEHNR and CDR2 FQNEAQ (reference sequence). The CDR3 runs to 11 residues. CDR3 DNA: TGTGCCAGCAGCTTATTTGGACAGGTAGTGTTC. It encodes CASSLFGQVVF.

This clonotype was recorded a few times. The chain employs TRBV29-1 and TRBJ2-3, with 7 bases aligning to TRBD2. Germline V gene data show CDR1 as SQVTM and CDR2 as ANQGSEA. Trimming cost V 8 bases and J 2 bases; bases outside gene matches: 10. The CDR3 runs 14 residues. The CDR3 sequence: CSSSWGGVTDTQYF. The CDR3 DNA reads as TGCAGCTCAAGCTGGGGGGGGGTCACAGATACGCAGTATTTT.

Ten or more counts support this clonotype. This chain uses TRBV20-1 with TRBJ2-1; D may be TRBD2 (6 bases). Germline V gene sequence: CDR1 DFQATT, CDR2 SNEGSKA (reference sequence). V lost 0 bases to trimming and J lost 5 bases, with 14 bases between them. The CDR3 runs to 15 residues. The DNA for the CDR3 is TGCAGTGCTAGAGACCCCGGGAGAGGGAACAATGAGCAGTTCTTC. Protein: CSARDPGRGNNEQFF.

The genes are TRBV12-3 or TRBV12-4 and TRBJ1-5, with a possible D match to TRBD1 (5 bases). CDR3 size: 12 residues. Trimming pared 5 bases from V and 6 bases from J, leaving 8 bases between. The CDR3 bases are TGTGCCAGCAGTGCAGACAGTCAGCCCCAGCATTTT. It yields the protein CASSADSQPQHF.

This clonotype was recorded a few times. The genes are TRBV5-1 and TRBJ2-3, with D possibly being TRBD2 (6 bases). The V gene lost 0 bases and the J gene lost 4 bases, with 12 bases spanning the gap. From germline, CDR1 is SGHRS and CDR2 YFSETQ. The CDR3 covers 15 residues. The CDR3, as DNA: TGCGCCAGCAGCTTGGCCGCAGGGAGGTCAGATACGCAGTATTTT. Protein: CASSLAAGRSDTQYF. Full variable domain (missing parts from reference TRBV5-1 and TRBJ2-3): KAGVTQTPRYLIKTRGQQVTLSCSPISGHRSVSWYQQTPGQGLQFLFEYFSETQRNKGNFPGRFSGRQFSNSRSEMNVSTLELGDSALYLCASSLAAGRSDTQYFGPGTRLTVL.

The chain links TRBV28 to TRBJ1-2; the D is unclear. Germline V gene sequence: CDR1 MDHEN, CDR2 SYDVKM. V was shortened by 5 bases and J by 0 bases, with 13 bases between the two germline ends. The CDR3 consists of 15 residues. The CDR3 loop reads CASSPLPGANYGYTF. The CDR3 DNA reads TGTGCCAGCAGTCCCCTACCTGGCGCTAACTATGGCTACACCTTC.

The rearrangement links TRBV20-1 to TRBJ1-4; unclear D gene. This CDR3 is 15 amino acids long. Germline lookup yields CDR1 DFQATT and CDR2 SNEGSKA (reference sequence). Trimming cost V 3 bases and J 5 bases, with 16 bases left between them. In DNA form, the CDR3 reads TGCAGTGCTAGGGGGTTTGGCAGCCAAAATGAAAAACTGTTTTTT. It yields the protein CSARGFGSQNEKLFF.

The chain links TRBV12-3 or TRBV12-4 to TRBJ1-1; D is perhaps TRBD1 (5 bases). The CDR3 is 13 residues long. V dropped 2 bases and J dropped 6 bases, with 10 bases sitting between them. The CDR3 protein is CASSLRRGAEAFF. CDR3 in DNA: TGTGCCAGCAGTTTACGACGGGGCGCTGAAGCTTTCTTT.

For the CDR3, the DNA is TGTGCCAGCAGCTTGGTTGGTGGGGGAAGAAGCTCCTACAATGAGCAGTTCTTC. Translating it yields CASSLVGGGRSSYNEQFF. This chain joins TRBV5-5 and TRBJ2-1; D tentatively reads TRBD1 or TRBD2 (5 bases each). Trimming shortened V by 0 bases and J by 0 bases, and 16 bases separated the two germline ends. Germline lookup yields CDR1 SGHKS and CDR2 YYEKEE (reference sequence). This CDR3 is 18 amino acids long.

This clonotype was counted ten times or more. The chain carries TRBV20-1 and TRBJ1-3; 7 bases map to TRBD1. V shed 0 bases, J shed 0 bases, and the junction held 2 bases outside the gene matches. The CDR3 totals 15 residues. CDR1 is DFQATT and CDR2 is SNEGSKA in the germline V gene (reference sequence). Written as DNA, the CDR3 is TGCAGTGCTAGAGATGGGGACAGCTCTGGAAACACCATATATTTT. Encoded protein: CSARDGDSSGNTIYF.

This clonotype was picked up many times. This chain connects TRBV7-2 to TRBJ2-3; 7 positions match TRBD1. In germline, CDR1 is SGHTA, CDR2 FQGNSA. Trimming at V came to 5 bases and at J to 3 bases, leaving 8 bases not matched to a gene. This CDR3 spans 15 amino acids. CDR3 protein: CASSADRLDTDTQYF. The CDR3 nucleotides are TGTGCCAGCAGCGCGGACAGGCTGGATACAGATACGCAGTATTTT.

This clonotype was found a few times. The chain carries TRBV28 and TRBJ2-6, with a possible D match to TRBD1 (6 bases). V lost 6 bases and J lost 0, with 9 bases in between. Per the germline V gene, CDR1 is MDHEN and CDR2 is SYDVKM. The CDR3 consists of 15 residues. This CDR3 reads CASRGTTSGANVLTF. The CDR3 coding sequence is TGTGCCAGCAGAGGGACAACCTCTGGGGCCAACGTCCTGACTTTC.

This clonotype has at least ten counts. V usage is TRBV5-1 and J usage is TRBJ2-2; D might be TRBD1 or TRBD2, each matching 5 bases. V was trimmed by 5 bases and J by 3 bases, leaving 14 bases between them. Germline V CDR1 and CDR2: SGHRS, YFSETQ. The CDR3 contains 15 residues. In nucleotides, the CDR3 is TGCGCCAGCAGGGCCGGGACCCATGACACCGGGGAGCTGTTTTTT. Translating it yields CASRAGTHDTGELFF.